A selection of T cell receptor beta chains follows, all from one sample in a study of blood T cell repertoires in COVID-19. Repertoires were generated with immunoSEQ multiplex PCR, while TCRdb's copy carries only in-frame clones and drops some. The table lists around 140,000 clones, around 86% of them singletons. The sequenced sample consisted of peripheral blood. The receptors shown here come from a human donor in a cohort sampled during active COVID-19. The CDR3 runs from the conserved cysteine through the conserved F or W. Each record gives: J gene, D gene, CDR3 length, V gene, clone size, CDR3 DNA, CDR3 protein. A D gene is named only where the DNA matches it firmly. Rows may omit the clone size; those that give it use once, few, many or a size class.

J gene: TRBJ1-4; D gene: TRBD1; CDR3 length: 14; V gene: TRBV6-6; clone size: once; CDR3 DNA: TGTGCCAGCAACGACAGGGGGCGCGGGGAAAAACTGTTTTTT; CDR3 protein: CASNDRGRGEKLFF
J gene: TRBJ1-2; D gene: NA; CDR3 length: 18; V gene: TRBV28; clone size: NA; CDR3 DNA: TGTGCCAGCAGTCCGCGCCCCTTAACACAGGGTTTGTACTATGGCTACACCTTC; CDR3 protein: CASSPRPLTQGLYYGYTF
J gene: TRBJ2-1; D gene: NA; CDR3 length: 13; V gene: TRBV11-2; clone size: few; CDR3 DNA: TGTGCCAGCAGCTTAGGAGATGATCGTGAGCAGTTCTTC; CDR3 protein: CASSLGDDREQFF
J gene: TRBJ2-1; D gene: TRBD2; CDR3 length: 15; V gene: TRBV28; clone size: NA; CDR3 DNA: TGTGCCAGCAGTTTACCGGGAGGGCCTTACAATGAGCAGTTCTTC; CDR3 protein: CASSLPGGPYNEQFF
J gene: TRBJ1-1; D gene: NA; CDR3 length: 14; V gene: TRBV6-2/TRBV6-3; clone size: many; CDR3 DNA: TGTGCCAGCAGTTACTCAGGGCAGGGCACTGAAGCTTTCTTT; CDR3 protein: CASSYSGQGTEAFF
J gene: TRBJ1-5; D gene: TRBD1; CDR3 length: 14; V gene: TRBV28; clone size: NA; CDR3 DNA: TGTGCCAGCAGTTTTTCCCCACAGGGGAAGCCCCAGCATTTT; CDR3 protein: CASSFSPQGKPQHF
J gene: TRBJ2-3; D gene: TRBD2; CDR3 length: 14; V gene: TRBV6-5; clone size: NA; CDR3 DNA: TGTGCCAGCAGTCCGGGCGGGGGTAAAGATACGCAGTATTTT; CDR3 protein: CASSPGGGKDTQYF
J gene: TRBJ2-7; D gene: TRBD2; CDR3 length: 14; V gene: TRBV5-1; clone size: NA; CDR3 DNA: TGCGCCAGCAGCCTCGGGACTAGCGAGCGCGAGCAGTACTTC; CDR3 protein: CASSLGTSEREQYF
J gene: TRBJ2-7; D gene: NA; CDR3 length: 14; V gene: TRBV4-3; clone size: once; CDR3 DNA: TGCGCCAGCAGCCAAGATCGTCAGGTGTACGAGCAGTACTTC; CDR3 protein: CASSQDRQVYEQYF
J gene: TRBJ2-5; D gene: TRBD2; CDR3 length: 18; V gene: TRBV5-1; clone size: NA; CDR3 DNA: TGCGCCAGCAGCTTTATGACTAGCGGGAGGGCCGAGGAAGAGACCCAGTACTTC; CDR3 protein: CASSFMTSGRAEEETQYF
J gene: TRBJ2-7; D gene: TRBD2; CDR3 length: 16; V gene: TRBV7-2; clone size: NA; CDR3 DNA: TGTGCCAGCAGCCCGCAGACTAGCTCCCTGCTCTACGAGCAGTACTTC; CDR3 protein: CASSPQTSSLLYEQYF
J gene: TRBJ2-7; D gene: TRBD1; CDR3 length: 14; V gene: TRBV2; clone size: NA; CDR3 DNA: TGTGCCAGCAGTCCCCAGGGGGTGGTAGGGGAGCAGTACTTC; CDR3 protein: CASSPQGVVGEQYF
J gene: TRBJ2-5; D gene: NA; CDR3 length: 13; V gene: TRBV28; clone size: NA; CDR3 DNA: TGTGCCAGCAGTGGTACACCCCAAGAGACCCAGTACTTC; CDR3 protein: CASSGTPQETQYF
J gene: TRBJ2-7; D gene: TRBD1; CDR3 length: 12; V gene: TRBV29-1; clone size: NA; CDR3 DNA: TGCAGCGTCCAATGGGACAGCCACGAGCAGTACTTC; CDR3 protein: CSVQWDSHEQYF
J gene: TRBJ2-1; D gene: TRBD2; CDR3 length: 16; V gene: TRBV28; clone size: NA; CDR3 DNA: TGTGCCAGCAGTTTTCCTGGACTAGCGGGTTACAATGAGCAGTTCTTC; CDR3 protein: CASSFPGLAGYNEQFF
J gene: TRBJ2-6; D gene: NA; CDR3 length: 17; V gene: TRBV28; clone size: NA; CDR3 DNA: TGTGCCAGCAGTTTATGGGGGCGGGGCCGTGGAGCCAACGTCCTGACTTTC; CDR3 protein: CASSLWGRGRGANVLTF
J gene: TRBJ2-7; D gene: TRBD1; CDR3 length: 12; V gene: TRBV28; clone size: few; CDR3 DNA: TGTGCCAGCAGTTTAGTAGACCGGGACAGGGTCTTC; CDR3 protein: CASSLVDRDRVF
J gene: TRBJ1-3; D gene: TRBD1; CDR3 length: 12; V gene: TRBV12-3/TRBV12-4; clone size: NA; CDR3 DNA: TGTGCCAGCAGTTTTAACAGGGGGACCATATATTTT; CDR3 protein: CASSFNRGTIYF
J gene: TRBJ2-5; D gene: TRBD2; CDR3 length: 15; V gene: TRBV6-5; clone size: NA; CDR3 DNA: TGTGCCAGCAGTCGAACACTAGCGGGTTCTGAGACCCAGTACTTC; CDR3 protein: CASSRTLAGSETQYF
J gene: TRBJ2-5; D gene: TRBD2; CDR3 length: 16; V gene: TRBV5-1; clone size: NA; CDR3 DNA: TGCGCCAGCAGCTTGGGACTAGCGGGAGTGGCGGAGACCCAGTACTTC; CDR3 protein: CASSLGLAGVAETQYF
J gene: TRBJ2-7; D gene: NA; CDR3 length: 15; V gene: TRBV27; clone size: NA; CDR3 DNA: TGTGCCAGCAGTTTATCGAATGCGCAAACCTACGAGCAGTACTTC; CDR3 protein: CASSLSNAQTYEQYF
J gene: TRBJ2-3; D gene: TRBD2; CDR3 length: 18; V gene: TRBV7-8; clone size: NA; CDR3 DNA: TGTGCCAGCAGCCCGACTAGCGGGACGCTCCTCCACACAGATACGCAGTATTTT; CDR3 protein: CASSPTSGTLLHTDTQYF
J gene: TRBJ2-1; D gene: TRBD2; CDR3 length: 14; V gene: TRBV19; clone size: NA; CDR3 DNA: TGTGCCAGTATGAGAGCGGGAGGGGGTAATGAGCAGTTCTTC; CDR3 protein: CASMRAGGGNEQFF
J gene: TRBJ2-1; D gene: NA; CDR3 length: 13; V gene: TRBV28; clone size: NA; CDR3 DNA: TGTGCCAGCAGTCTCGGGACTCCCAGTGAGCAGTTCTTC; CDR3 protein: CASSLGTPSEQFF
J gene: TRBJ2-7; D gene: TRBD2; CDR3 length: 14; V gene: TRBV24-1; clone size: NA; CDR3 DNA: TGTGCCACCAGTCGGACGGGGGGCTCCTACGAGCAGTACTTC; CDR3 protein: CATSRTGGSYEQYF
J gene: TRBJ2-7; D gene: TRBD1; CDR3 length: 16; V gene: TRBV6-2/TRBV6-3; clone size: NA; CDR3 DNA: TGTGCCAGCAGTTACCATCGGACAGGGGGTCGACACGAGCAGTACTTC; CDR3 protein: CASSYHRTGGRHEQYF
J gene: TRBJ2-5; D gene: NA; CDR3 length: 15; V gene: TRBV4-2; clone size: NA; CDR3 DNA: TGTGCCAGCAGGCAAGAGCAGGGGTACCAAGAGACCCAGTACTTC; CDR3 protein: CASRQEQGYQETQYF
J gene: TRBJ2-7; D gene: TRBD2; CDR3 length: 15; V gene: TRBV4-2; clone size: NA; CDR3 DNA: TGTGCCAGCAGCCTCAGACTAGCGGGAGTTGACGAGCAGTACTTC; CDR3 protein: CASSLRLAGVDEQYF
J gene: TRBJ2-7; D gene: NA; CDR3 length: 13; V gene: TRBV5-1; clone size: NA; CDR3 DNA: TGCGCCAGCAGCTTTTATCTGTCCTACGAGCAGTACTTC; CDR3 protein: CASSFYLSYEQYF
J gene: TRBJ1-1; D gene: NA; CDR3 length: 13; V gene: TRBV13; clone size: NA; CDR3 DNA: TGTGCCAGCAGCCTGGGGACTTCTTTTATGGCTTTCTTT; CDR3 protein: CASSLGTSFMAFF
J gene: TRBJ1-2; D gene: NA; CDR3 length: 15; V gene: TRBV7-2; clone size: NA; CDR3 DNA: TGTGCCAGCAGCTTAGGTTGGGGCCGATCCTATGGCTACACCTTC; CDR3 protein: CASSLGWGRSYGYTF
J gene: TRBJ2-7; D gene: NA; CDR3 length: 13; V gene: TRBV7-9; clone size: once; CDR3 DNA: TGTGCCAGCAGCTTAGGACAGTTCTACGAGCAGTACTTC; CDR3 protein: CASSLGQFYEQYF
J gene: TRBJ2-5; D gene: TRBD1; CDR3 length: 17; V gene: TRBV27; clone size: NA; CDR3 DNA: TGTGCCAGCAGCTTAACGGGTTGGGGGACAGCTCAAGAGACCCAGTACTTC; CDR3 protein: CASSLTGWGTAQETQYF
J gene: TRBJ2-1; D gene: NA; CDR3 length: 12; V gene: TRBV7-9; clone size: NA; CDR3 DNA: TGTGCCAGCAGCCGTACCGGCAATGAGCAGTTCTTC; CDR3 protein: CASSRTGNEQFF
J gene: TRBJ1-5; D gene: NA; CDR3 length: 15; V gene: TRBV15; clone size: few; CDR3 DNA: TGTGCCACCAGCAGAGATGGTCGGGGCAATCAGCCCCAGCATTTT; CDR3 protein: CATSRDGRGNQPQHF
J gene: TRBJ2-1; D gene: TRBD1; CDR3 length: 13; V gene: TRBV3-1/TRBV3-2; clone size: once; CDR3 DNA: TGTGCCAGCAGCCAGGACCCGGGACAGGAGCAGTTCTTC; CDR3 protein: CASSQDPGQEQFF
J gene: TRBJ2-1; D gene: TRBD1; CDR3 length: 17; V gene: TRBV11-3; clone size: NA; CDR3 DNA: TGTGCCAGCAGCCCAGATGGGGGGACAGGGGTGGTCAATGAGCAGTTCTTC; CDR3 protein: CASSPDGGTGVVNEQFF
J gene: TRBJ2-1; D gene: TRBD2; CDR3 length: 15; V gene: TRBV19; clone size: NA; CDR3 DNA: TGTGCCACTATTGCTCGGAGCGGGACTTACAATGAGCAGTTCTTC; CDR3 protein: CATIARSGTYNEQFF
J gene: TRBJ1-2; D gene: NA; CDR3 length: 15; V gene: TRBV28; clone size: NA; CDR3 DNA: TGTGCCAGCAGTTTAACCCCACCAGCTAACTATGGCTACACCTTC; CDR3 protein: CASSLTPPANYGYTF
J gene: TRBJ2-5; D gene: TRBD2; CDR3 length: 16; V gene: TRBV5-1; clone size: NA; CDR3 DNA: TGCGCCAGCAGCCCCATGACTAGCGGGGGACAAGAGACCCAGTACTTC; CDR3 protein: CASSPMTSGGQETQYF
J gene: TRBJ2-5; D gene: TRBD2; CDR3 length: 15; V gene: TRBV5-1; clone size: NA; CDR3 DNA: TGCGCCAGCAGCTTGGGTGCAGGGAGGGAAGAGACCCAGTACTTC; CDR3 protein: CASSLGAGREETQYF
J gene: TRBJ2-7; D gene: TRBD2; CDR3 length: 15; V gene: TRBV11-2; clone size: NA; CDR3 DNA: TGTGCCAGCAGCAGGACTAGCGGGGATTCCTACGAGCAGTACTTC; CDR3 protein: CASSRTSGDSYEQYF
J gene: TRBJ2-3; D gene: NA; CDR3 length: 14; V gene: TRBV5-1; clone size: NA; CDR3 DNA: TGCGCCAGCAGCTTGGCGGGAGAGACAGATACGCAGTATTTT; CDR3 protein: CASSLAGETDTQYF
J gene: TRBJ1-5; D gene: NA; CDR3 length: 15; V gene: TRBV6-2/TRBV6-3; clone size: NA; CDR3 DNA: TGTGCCAGCAGTTACTCCGCAGGGAACAATCAGCCCCAGCATTTT; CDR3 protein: CASSYSAGNNQPQHF
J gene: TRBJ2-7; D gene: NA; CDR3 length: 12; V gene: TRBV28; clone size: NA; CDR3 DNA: TGTGCCAGCAGTCCACGGAGCTACGAGCAGTACTTC; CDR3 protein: CASSPRSYEQYF
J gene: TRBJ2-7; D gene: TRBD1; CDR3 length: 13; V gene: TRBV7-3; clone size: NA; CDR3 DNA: TGTGCCAGCAGCCCTACAGGGGGCAACGAGCAGTACTTC; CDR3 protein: CASSPTGGNEQYF
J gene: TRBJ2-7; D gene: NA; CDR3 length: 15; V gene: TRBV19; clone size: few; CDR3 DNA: TGTGCCAGTAGTATAAAATTACAGGGCCCCTACGAGCAGTACTTC; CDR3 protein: CASSIKLQGPYEQYF
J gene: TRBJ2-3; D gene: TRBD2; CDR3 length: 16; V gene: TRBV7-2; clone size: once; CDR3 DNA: TGTGCCAGCAGCTCGGGACTAGCGCGGGACACAGATACGCAGTATTTT; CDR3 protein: CASSSGLARDTDTQYF
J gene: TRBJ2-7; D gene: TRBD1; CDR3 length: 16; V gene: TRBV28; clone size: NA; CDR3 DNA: TGTGCCAGCAATGTGGGCAGGGGGACAGCGTCCTACGAGCAGTACTTC; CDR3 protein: CASNVGRGTASYEQYF
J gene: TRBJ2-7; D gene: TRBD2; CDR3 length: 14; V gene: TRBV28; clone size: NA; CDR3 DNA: TGTGCCAGCAGCCTGAGCGGGGACTCCTACGAGCAGTACTTC; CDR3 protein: CASSLSGDSYEQYF
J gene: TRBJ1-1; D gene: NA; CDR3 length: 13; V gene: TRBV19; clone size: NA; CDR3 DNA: TGTGCCAGTAGTATAGCTCGGGGGACTGAAGCTTTCTTT; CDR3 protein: CASSIARGTEAFF
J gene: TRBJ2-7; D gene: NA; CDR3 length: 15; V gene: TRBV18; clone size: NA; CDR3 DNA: TGTGCCAGCTCACCACGGCAGGCCCAAACCTACGAGCAGTACTTC; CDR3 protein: CASSPRQAQTYEQYF
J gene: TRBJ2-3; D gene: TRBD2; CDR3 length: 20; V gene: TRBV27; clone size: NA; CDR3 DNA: TGTGCCAGCAGGTCATGGGCTAGCGGGAGGGCTCCAGGGATTGCAGATACGCAGTATTTT; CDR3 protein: CASRSWASGRAPGIADTQYF
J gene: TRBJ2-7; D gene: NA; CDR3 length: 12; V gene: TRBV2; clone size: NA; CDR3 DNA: TGTGCCAGCAAAGTACAGGGCTACGAGCAGTACTTC; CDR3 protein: CASKVQGYEQYF